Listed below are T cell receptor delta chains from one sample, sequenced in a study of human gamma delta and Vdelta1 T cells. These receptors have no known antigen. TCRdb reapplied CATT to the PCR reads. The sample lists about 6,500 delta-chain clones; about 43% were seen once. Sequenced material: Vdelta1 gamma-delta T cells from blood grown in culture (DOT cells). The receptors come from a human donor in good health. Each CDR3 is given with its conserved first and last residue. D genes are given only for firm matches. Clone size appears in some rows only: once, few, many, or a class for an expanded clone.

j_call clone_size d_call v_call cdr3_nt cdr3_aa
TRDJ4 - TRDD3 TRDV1 TGTGCTCTTGGGGAACTCTTGATCTTCTCAAGAACGGGGATACGGGGGGCCAGACCCCTGATCTTT CALGELLIFSRTGIRGARPLIF
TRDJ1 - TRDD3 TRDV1 TGTGCTCTTGGGGAACTATTCTACGGGGGGTCCAAGTTCGTACTGGGGGATACGAAGACCGATAAACTCATCTTT CALGELFYGGSKFVLGDTKTDKLIF
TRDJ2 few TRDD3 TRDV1 TGTGCTCTTGGGGAACTGGTACCCCTTAGGGTCTTCGCTGGGGGATACGCTTCTTTGACAGCACAACTCTTCTTT CALGELVPLRVFAGGYASLTAQLFF
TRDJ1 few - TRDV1 TGTGCTCTTGGGGAATTTTTCCTACTGGACTGGGCCCAAAGCGATAAACTCATCTTT CALGEFFLLDWAQSDKLIF
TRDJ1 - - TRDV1 TGTGCTCTTGGGGAATTGGTCCGACTCGACTACACCGATAAACTCATCTTT CALGELVRLDYTDKLIF
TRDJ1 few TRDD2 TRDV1 TGTGCTCTTGGGGAACTAACAGCTCTTCCTACCCAAGCTGGGGTCACCCCATCCACCGATAAACTCATCTTT CALGELTALPTQAGVTPSTDKLIF
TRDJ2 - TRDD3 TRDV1 TGTGCTCTTGGGGCATTCTACTATCCATCCACTCTTTTACTGGGGGATACGCGGCTATTGGCAGCACAACTCTTCTTT CALGAFYYPSTLLLGDTRLLAAQLFF
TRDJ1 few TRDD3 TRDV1 TGTGCTCTTGGGGAGCGGCCTCCAGGTACTGGGGGATACGGTAGCGATAAACTCATCTTT CALGERPPGTGGYGSDKLIF
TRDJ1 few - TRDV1 - CALGELNLPSSALGDCGSDKLIF
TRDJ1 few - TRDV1 TGTGCTCTGACTAAGGCTCGGCTGGGGGATAAACTCATCTTT CALTKARLGDKLIF
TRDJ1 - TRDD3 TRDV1 TGTGCTCTTGGGGAACTATCTTTATCCCTTCCCCACGTACTGGGGGATACGCGAACCGATAAACTCATCTTT CALGELSLSLPHVLGDTRTDKLIF
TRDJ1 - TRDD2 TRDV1 TGTGCTCTTGGGGCCCCCCTTTCCTTCCTACCTTTTCCGGGGCGCTACACCGATAAACTCATCTTT CALGAPLSFLPFPGRYTDKLIF
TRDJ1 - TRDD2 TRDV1 TGTGCTCTTGGGGAACCCCTTCCTACGCCACACTGGGAAAAACTCATCTTT CALGEPLPTPHWEKLIF
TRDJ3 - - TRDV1 TGTGCTCTTGGGGACCCTACTCCCTTTCCCCTCTCCTGGGACACCCGACAGATGTTTTTC CALGDPTPFPLSWDTRQMFF
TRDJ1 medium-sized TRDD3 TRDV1 TGTGCTCTTGGGGAACTAGCTCAATGGGGGACACGTCCGTACACCGATAAACTCATCTTT CALGELAQWGTRPYTDKLIF
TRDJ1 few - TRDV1 TGTGCTCTTGGGGAACTACGCCCTTCCCACTTCGTTACTCACACCGATAAACTCATCTTT CALGELRPSHFVTHTDKLIF
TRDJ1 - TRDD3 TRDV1 TGTGCTCTTGGGGAACTTGTACTGGGGGACCCGATCTATAAACTCATCTTT CALGELVLGDPIYKLIF
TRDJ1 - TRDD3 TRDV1 TGTGCTCTTGGGTATCCTACGTGGAGTCCTGGGGGATACGCGGGACGCGGCCCTTCGGGATACGCCGATAAACTCATCTTT CALGYPTWSPGGYAGRGPSGYADKLIF
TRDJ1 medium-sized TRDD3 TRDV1 TGTGCTCTTGTCCTATTTACTGGGGGATACCAAAAACTCATCTTT CALVLFTGGYQKLIF
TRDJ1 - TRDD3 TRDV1 TGTGCTCTTGGGGGTTTCCAATTCCTCGCCTGGGGGGGCCGCGATAAACTCATCTTT CALGGFQFLAWGGRDKLIF
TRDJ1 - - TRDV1 TGTGCTCTTGGGAAACCACCTACACAGGCATCGGGAGACACCGATAAACTCATCTTT CALGKPPTQASGDTDKLIF
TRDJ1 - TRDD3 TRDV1 TGTGCTCTTGGGGAACTAGGCGTCTGGGAAACCTTCCTCGATGGGGGATACGCCACCGATAAACTCATCTTT CALGELGVWETFLDGGYATDKLIF
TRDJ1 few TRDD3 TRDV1 TGTGCTCTTGGGGAACTATGGGCCGGGCCGGGGTTTACTGGGGACAGTAGTACCGATAAACTCATCTTT CALGELWAGPGFTGDSSTDKLIF
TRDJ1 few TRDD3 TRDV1 TGTGCTCTTGGGGAACATACGAAACTGGGGGATCACACCGATAAACTCATCTTT CALGEHTKLGDHTDKLIF
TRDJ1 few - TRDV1 TGTGCTTTCGGAGGTGGGGATCCGTACACCGATAAACTCATCTTT CAFGGGDPYTDKLIF
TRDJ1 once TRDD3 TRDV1 TGTGCTCTTGGGGACCCCTGGAACTTCACCGTACTGGGGGATGCCGATAAACTCATCTTT CALGDPWNFTVLGDADKLIF
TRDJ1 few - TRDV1 TGTGCTCTTGGGGAACTATACATGACGGGGTACACCGATAAACTCATCTTT CALGELYMTGYTDKLIF
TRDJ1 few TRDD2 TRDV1 TGTGCTCTTGGGGACCCGATCCTTCCTCTAGCCTTGGGCTCCACCGATAAACTCATCTTT CALGDPILPLALGSTDKLIF
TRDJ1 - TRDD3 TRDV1 TGTGCTCTTGGGGAACTGACCGGGGGGGGATACGGGTACACCGATAAACTCATCTTT CALGELTGGGYGYTDKLIF